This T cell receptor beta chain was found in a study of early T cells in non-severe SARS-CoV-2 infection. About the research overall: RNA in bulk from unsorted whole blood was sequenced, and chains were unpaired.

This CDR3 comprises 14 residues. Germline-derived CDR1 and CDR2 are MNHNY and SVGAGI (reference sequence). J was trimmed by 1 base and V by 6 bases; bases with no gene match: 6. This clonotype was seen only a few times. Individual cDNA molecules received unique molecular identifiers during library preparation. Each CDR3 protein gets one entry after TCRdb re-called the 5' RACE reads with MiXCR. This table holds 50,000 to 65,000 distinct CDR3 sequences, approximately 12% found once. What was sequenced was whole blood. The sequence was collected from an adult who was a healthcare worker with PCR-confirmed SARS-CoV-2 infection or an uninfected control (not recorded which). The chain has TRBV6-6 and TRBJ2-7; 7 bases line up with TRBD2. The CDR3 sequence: CASRIGTTSYEQYF. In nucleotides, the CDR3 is TGTGCCAGCAGGATCGGGACTACTTCCTACGAGCAGTACTTC.